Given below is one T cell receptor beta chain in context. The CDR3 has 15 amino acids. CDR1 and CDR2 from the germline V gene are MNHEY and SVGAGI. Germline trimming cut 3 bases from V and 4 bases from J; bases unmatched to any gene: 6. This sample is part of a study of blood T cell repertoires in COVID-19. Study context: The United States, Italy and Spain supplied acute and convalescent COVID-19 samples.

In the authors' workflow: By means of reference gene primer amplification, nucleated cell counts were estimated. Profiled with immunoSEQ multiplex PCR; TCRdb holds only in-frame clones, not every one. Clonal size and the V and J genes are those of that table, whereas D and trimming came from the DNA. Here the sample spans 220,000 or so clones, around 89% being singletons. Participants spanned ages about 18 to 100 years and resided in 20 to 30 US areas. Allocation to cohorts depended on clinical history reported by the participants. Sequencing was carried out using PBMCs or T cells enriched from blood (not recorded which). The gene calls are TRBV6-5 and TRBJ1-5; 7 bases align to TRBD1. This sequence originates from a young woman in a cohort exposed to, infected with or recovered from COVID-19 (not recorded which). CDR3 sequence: CASSYYRGSNQPQHF. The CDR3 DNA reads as TGTGCCAGCAGTTATTACAGGGGTTCGAATCAGCCCCAGCATTTT.